Following are 19 T cell receptor beta chains from one sample sequenced in a study of blood T cell repertoires in COVID-19. The protocol was immunoSEQ multiplex PCR, while the TCRdb copy is restricted to in-frame clones and leaves out a portion. The table records 180,000 or so clones, approximately 83% of them present only once. Sequenced input: peripheral blood. The receptors were gathered from a human donor with active or convalescent COVID-19. The donor label of this sample is uncertain.

The J gene is TRBJ2-7, the V gene TRBV12-5, with D unresolved. Trimming left V 0 bases short and J 0 bases short, with 12 bases between. Per germline, CDR1 LGHNT and CDR2 FRNRAP. The CDR3 has 16 residues. CDR3: CASGLVNAVSSYEQYF. Written as DNA, the CDR3 is TGTGCTAGTGGTTTGGTCAACGCAGTAAGCTCCTACGAGCAGTACTTC. The whole variable domain, filled in from reference TRBV12-5 and TRBJ2-7, reads DARVTQTPRHKVTEMGQEVTMRCQPILGHNTVFWYRQTMMQGLELLAYFRNRAPLDDSGMPKDRFSAEMPDATLATLKIQPSEPRDSAVYFCASGLVNAVSSYEQYFGPGTRLTVT.

This rearrangement joins TRBV28 to TRBJ2-7; 11 nucleotides align to TRBD2. CDR1 MDHEN and CDR2 SYDVKM come from the germline V gene. V trimming: 8 bases; J trimming: 7 bases; junction bases outside the gene matches: 13. The length of the CDR3 is 15 residues. CDR3 in amino acids: CASRLLAGGGKEQYF. CDR3 bases: TGTGCCAGCCGACTTCTAGCGGGGGGTGGGAAGGAGCAGTACTTC.

Comments on this clone: This sample includes further DNA sequences coding for the same CDR3. This CDR3 reads CASSLGDLEKLFF. The CDR3 region has the DNA TGTGCCAGCAGCCTAGGGGATTTGGAAAAACTGTTTTTT. J is TRBJ1-4 and V is TRBV28; perhaps TRBD1 as D (5 bases). The CDR3 extends over 13 amino acids. V shed 6 bases and J shed 8 bases, with 13 bases lying between them. The V gene's germline CDR1 is MDHEN and CDR2 SYDVKM. The full variable domain, rest sourced from reference TRBV28 and TRBJ1-4, is DVKVTQSSRYLVKRTGEKVFLECVQDMDHENMFWYRQDPGLGLRLIYFSYDVKMKEKGDIPEGYSVSREKKERFSLILESASTNQTSMYLCASSLGDLEKLFFGSGTQLSVL.

This clone was seen only a few times. The chain couples TRBV7-9 to TRBJ1-4; D not certain. Trimming left V 0 bases short and J 4 bases short, with 12 bases between. Germline loops: CDR1 SEHNR, CDR2 FQNEAQ (reference sequence). This CDR3 is built from 16 residues. In nucleotides, the CDR3 is TGTGCCAGCAGCTTAGCGCTAGCAGCTTTTAATGAAAAACTGTTTTTT. Protein: CASSLALAAFNEKLFF.

V is TRBV29-1 and J is TRBJ2-4; 11 bases line up with TRBD1. CDR1 SQVTM and CDR2 ANQGSEA come from the germline V gene. The CDR3 totals 14 residues. With 6 bases clipped from V and 0 bases from J, the junction kept 1 base outside the gene matches. CDR3 residues: CSVGQGGAKNIQYF. CDR3 coding DNA: TGCAGCGTGGGACAGGGGGGAGCCAAAAACATTCAGTACTTC.

This chain connects TRBV7-2 to TRBJ2-2, with D perhaps matching TRBD2 (5 bases). Germline V gene lookup returns CDR1 SGHTA and CDR2 FQGNSA. The V end was cut by 2 bases, the J end by 6 bases, with 10 bases between. This CDR3 contains 14 residues. CDR3 residues: CASSLSSSPGELFF. For the CDR3, the DNA is TGTGCCAGCAGCTTATCCTCTAGCCCCGGGGAGCTGTTTTTT.

This rearrangement joins TRBV2 to TRBJ2-5, with D unclear. From germline, CDR1 is SNHLY and CDR2 FYNNEI. Between the trimmed V and J ends, which lost 5 bases and 2 bases, there was a span of 12 bases. The CDR3 is 14 amino acids. The CDR3 bases are TGTGCCAGCAGTTACTCTAGAAATCAAGAGACCCAGTACTTC. As protein: CASSYSRNQETQYF.

V usage is TRBV5-4 and J usage is TRBJ2-5; D may be TRBD1 (6 bases). CDR3 length: 14 amino acids. V was clipped by 4 bases and J by 0 bases, with 10 bases between them. The germline V gene has CDR1 SGHNT and CDR2 YYREEE (reference sequence). In DNA, the CDR3 is TGTGCCAGCAGCCTTGACAGGTACCAAGAGACCCAGTACTTC. Translation gives CASSLDRYQETQYF.

At least ten counts were recorded for this clone. The V gene is TRBV4-2, the J gene TRBJ2-1, with D possibly matching TRBD2 (6 bases). Deletions cut 1 base from V and 10 bases from J, with 14 bases between. The CDR3 sequence is 14 residues long. From germline, CDR1 is LGHNA and CDR2 YNFKEQ. The CDR3 reads CASSQGSGEMEQFF. CDR3 coding DNA: TGTGCCAGCAGCCAAGGGTCGGGGGAGATGGAGCAGTTCTTC.

The gene calls are TRBV2 and TRBJ2-3, with 7 positions matching TRBD1. Looked up from germline, CDR1 is SNHLY and CDR2 is FYNNEI. J was trimmed by 6 bases and V by 7 bases; bases with no gene match: 13. CDR3 length: 15 residues. The DNA of the CDR3 is TGTGCCAGCACGTGGACAGGAAGGATTGGCGATACGCAGTATTTT. Translated: CASTWTGRIGDTQYF.

The CDR3 sequence is CASSAGGNAYEQYF. The DNA of the CDR3 is TGTGCCAGCAGCGCGGGAGGAAACGCCTACGAGCAGTACTTC. The chain has TRBV3-1 (or the pseudogene TRBV3-2) and TRBJ2-7, with 8 bases aligning to TRBD2. CDR3 length equals 14 residues. Looked up from germline, CDR1 is LGHDT and CDR2 is YNNKEL (reference sequence). J lost 2 bases, V lost 5 bases, and 5 bases had no gene match.

In its sample, this clone was seen once. Here the CDR3 reads CASSPEMKTQYF. The CDR3 nucleotides are TGTGCCAGCTCACCAGAGATGAAGACCCAGTACTTC. The chain has TRBV18 and TRBJ2-5, with D unclear. Germline V gives CDR1 KGHSH, CDR2 LQKENI. CDR3 length equals 12 residues. V shed 2 bases and J shed 6 bases, with 7 bases lying between them.

The chain joins TRBV18 to TRBJ2-5; possible D gene TRBD2, 5 bases. This CDR3 has 14 amino acids. The germline CDR1 and CDR2 sequences are KGHSH and LQKENI. Deletions cut 4 bases from V and 1 base from J, with 10 bases between. The CDR3 loop is CASSLWETQETQYF. CDR3 bases: TGTGCCAGCTCACTCTGGGAGACCCAAGAGACCCAGTACTTC.

In its sample, this clone was seen a few times. The V gene is TRBV4-1, the J gene TRBJ1-2; 7 bases fit TRBD1. CDR1 and CDR2 from the germline V gene are MGHRA and YSYEKL. The CDR3 spans 15 residues. Unmatched junction bases numbered 6, after V lost 5 bases and J lost 0 bases. The CDR3 DNA reads TGCGCCAGCAGCACCCGGACAGGTACTAACTATGGCTACACCTTC. Encoded protein: CASSTRTGTNYGYTF.

The chain is built from TRBV28 and TRBJ1-2; D gene uncertain. CDR3 size: 12 residues. Trimming removed 3 bases from V and 8 bases from J, with 10 bases in between. Per the germline V gene, CDR1 is MDHEN and CDR2 is SYDVKM. CDR3 loop: CASSFGGNGYTF. The CDR3 nucleotides are TGTGCCAGCAGTTTCGGAGGGAACGGCTACACCTTC.

The genes are TRBV3-1 (or the pseudogene TRBV3-2) and TRBJ1-6; 8 bases line up with TRBD1. From germline, CDR1 is LGHDT and CDR2 YNNKEL (reference sequence). CDR3 length: 14 residues. Germline trimming cut 3 bases from V and 7 bases from J; bases unmatched to any gene: 2. CDR3 residues: CASSQGQENSPLHF. The CDR3 bases are TGTGCCAGCAGCCAGGGACAGGAAAATTCACCCCTCCACTTT.

V gene TRBV7-9 combines with J gene TRBJ1-1, with D possibly TRBD1 on 5 matching bases. V lost 3 bases, J lost 5 bases, and 7 bases lay in between. The CDR3 sequence is 12 residues long. The germline V gene encodes CDR1 SEHNR and CDR2 FQNEAQ (reference sequence). CDR3 residues: CASSLGRTEAFF. CDR3 coding DNA: TGTGCCAGCAGCTTGGGGCGGACTGAAGCTTTCTTT.

The chain links TRBV5-5 to TRBJ2-7; D might be TRBD1 (6 bases). The CDR3 totals 13 residues. Germline lookup yields CDR1 SGHKS and CDR2 YYEKEE (reference sequence). Trimming removed 3 bases at V and 3 bases at J, with 10 bases between. The CDR3 nucleotides are TGTGCCAGCAGCTCAGGGACATTCTACGAGCAGTACTTC. Translation: CASSSGTFYEQYF. Full variable domain (remainder filled in from reference TRBV5-5 and TRBJ2-7): DAGVTQSPTHLIKTRGQQVTLRCSPISGHKSVSWYQQVLGQGPQFIFQYYEKEERGRGNFPDRFSARQFPNYSSELNVNALLLGDSALYLCASSSGTFYEQYFGPGTRLTVT.

The J gene is TRBJ2-7, the V gene TRBV24-1; 13 bases map to TRBD2. The germline gives CDR1 KGHDR, CDR2 SFDVKD. V lost 11 bases, J lost 1 base, and 13 bases stayed unmatched. The CDR3 sequence is 17 residues long. The CDR3 protein is CAINWAGTSGDSYEQYF. As DNA, the CDR3 is TGTGCCATTAATTGGGCCGGGACTAGCGGGGATTCCTACGAGCAGTACTTC.